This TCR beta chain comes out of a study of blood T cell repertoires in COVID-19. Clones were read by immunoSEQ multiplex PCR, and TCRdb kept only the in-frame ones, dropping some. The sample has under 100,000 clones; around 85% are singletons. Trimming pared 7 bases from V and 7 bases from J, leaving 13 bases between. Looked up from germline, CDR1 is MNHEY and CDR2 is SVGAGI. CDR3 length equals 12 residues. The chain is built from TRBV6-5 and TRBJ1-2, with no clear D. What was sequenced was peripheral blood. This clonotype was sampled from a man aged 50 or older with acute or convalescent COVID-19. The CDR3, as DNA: TGTGCCAGCACCGGAGGGAGTTTTGGCTACACCTTC. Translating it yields CASTGGSFGYTF.